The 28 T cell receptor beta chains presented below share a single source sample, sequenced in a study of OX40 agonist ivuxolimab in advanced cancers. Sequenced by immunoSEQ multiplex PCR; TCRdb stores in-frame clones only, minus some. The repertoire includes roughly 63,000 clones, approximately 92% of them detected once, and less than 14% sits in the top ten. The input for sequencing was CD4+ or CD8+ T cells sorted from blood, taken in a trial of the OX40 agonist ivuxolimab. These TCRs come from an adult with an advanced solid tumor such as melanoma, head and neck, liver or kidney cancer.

Written as DNA, the CDR3 is TGCGCCAGCAGTCTAGGACCCGTTTGGGACTACGAGCAGTACTTC. It translates to CASSLGPVWDYEQYF. The chain recombines TRBV5-1 with TRBJ2-7; D not resolved. The CDR3 has 15 residues. Trimming cost V 5 bases and J 3 bases, with 18 bases left between them. Germline values: CDR1 SGHRS, CDR2 YFSETQ. Together with reference TRBV5-1 and TRBJ2-7, the CDR3 gives the full variable domain: KAGVTQTPRYLIKTRGQQVTLSCSPISGHRSVSWYQQTPGQGLQFLFEYFSETQRNKGNFPGRFSGRQFSNSRSEMNVSTLELGDSALYLCASSLGPVWDYEQYFGPGTRLTVT.

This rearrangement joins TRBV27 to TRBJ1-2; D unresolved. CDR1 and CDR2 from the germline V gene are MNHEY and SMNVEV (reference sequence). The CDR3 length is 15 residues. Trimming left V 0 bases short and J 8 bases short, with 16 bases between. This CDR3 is CASSLSASLFLGYTF. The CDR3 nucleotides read TGTGCCAGCAGTTTATCGGCCAGCCTTTTCTTGGGCTACACCTTC.

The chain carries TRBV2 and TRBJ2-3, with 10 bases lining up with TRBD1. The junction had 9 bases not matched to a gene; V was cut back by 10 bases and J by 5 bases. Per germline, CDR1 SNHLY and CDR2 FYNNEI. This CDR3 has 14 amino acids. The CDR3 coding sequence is TGTGCCATAAGAGACAGGGGGCGTGAAGATACGCAGTATTTT. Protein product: CAIRDRGREDTQYF. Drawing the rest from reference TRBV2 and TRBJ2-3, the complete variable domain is EPEVTQTPSHQVTQMGQEVILRCVPISNHLYFYWYRQILGQKVEFLVSFYNNEISEKSEIFDDQFSVERPDGSNFTLKIRSTKLEDSAMYFCAIRDRGREDTQYFGPGTRLTVL.

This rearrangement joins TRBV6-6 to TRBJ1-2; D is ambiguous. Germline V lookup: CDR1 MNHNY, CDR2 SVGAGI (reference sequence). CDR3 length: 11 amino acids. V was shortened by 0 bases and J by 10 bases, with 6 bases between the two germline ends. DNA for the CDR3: TGTGCCAGCAGTTACTCTGCTGACTACACCTTC. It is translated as CASSYSADYTF.

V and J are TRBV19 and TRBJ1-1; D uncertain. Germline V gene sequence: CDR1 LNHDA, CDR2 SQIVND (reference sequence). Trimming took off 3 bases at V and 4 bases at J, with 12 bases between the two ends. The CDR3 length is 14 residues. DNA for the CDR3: TGTGCCAGTAGTATTGGACGGTGGGGCACTGAAGCTTTCTTT. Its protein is CASSIGRWGTEAFF.

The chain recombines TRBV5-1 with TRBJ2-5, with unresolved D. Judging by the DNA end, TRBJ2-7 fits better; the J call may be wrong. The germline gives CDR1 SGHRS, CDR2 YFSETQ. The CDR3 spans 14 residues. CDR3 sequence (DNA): TGCGCCAGCAGCTTGGGCCGTCCGTACTACGAGCAGTACTTC. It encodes CASSLGRPYYEQYF.

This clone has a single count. DNA for the CDR3: TGCGCCAGCAGCCTAGGAGGGGGGGAGGAGACCCAGTACTTC. This translates into CASSLGGGEETQYF. The chain uses TRBV5-1 and TRBJ2-5, with D perhaps TRBD2 (7 bases). There are 14 residues in the CDR3. Germline CDR1 and CDR2: SGHRS and YFSETQ. Trimming removed 4 bases at V and 5 bases at J, with 15 bases between.

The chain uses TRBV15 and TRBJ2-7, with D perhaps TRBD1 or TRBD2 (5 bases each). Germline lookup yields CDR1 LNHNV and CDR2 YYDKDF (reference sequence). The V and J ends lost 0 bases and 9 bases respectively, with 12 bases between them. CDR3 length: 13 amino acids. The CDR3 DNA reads TGTGCCACCAGCAGAGATCTCGGGGCCGGGCAGTACTTC. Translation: CATSRDLGAGQYF.

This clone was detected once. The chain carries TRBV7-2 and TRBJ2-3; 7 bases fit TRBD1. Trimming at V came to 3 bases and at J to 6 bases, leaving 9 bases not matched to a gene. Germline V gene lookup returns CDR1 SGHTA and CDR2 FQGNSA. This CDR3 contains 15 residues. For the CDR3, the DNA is TGTGCCAGCAGCTTGAGCGTGACAGGGTTTGATACGCAGTATTTT. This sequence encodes CASSLSVTGFDTQYF.

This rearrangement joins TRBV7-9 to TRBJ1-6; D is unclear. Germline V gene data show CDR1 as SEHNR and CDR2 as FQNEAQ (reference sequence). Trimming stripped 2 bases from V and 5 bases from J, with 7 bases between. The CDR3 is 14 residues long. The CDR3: CASSLSTDNSPLHF. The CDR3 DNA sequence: TGTGCCAGCAGCTTAAGTACCGATAATTCACCCCTCCACTTT.

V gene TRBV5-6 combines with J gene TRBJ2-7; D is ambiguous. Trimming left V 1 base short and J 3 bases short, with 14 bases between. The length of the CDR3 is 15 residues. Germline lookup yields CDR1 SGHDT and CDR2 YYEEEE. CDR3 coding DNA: TGTGCCAGCAGCTTGCAAGGCCGGCTATTCTACGAGCAGTACTTC. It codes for CASSLQGRLFYEQYF.

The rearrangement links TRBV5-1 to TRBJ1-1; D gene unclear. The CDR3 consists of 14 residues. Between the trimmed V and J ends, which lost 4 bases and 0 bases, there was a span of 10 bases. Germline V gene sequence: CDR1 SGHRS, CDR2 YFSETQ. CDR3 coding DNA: TGCGCCAGCAGCAGAAGAGATTTGAACACTGAAGCTTTCTTT. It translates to CASSRRDLNTEAFF.

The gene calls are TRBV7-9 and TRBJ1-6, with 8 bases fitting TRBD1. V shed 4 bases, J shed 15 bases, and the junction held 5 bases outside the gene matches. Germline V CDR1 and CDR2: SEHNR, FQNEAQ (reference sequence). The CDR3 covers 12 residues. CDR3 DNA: TGTGCCAGCAGCTCAATACAGGGGGTCCTCCACTTT. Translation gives CASSSIQGVLHF.

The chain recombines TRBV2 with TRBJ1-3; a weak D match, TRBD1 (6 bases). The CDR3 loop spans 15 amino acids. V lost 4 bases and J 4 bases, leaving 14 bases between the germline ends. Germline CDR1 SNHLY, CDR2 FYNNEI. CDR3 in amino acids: CASSVGGYSGNTIYF. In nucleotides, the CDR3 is TGTGCCAGCAGTGTAGGGGGGTACTCCGGAAACACCATATATTTT. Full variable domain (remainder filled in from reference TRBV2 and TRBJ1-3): EPEVTQTPSHQVTQMGQEVILRCVPISNHLYFYWYRQILGQKVEFLVSFYNNEISEKSEIFDDQFSVERPDGSNFTLKIRSTKLEDSAMYFCASSVGGYSGNTIYFGEGSWLTVV.

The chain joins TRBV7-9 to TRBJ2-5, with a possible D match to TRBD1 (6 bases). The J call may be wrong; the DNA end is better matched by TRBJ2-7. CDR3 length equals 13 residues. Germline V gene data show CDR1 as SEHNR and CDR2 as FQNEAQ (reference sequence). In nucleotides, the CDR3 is TGTGCCAGCAGCTTACGGACAGCCTACGAGCAGTACTTC. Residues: CASSLRTAYEQYF.

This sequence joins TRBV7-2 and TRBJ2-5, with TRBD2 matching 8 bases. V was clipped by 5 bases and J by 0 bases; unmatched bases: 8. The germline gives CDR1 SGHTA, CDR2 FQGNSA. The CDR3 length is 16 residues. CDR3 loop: CASSLRTSLYQETQYF. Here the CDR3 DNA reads TGTGCCAGCAGCCTAAGGACTAGCCTGTACCAAGAGACCCAGTACTTC.

The CDR3 DNA follows: TGTGCCAGCTCACCACTCTGGGGCAGGGGGGACTCCTACGAGCAGTACTTC. Protein sequence: CASSPLWGRGDSYEQYF. V gene TRBV18 combines with J gene TRBJ2-7; D possibly corresponds to TRBD1 (7 bases). The CDR3 totals 17 residues. The germline gives CDR1 KGHSH, CDR2 LQKENI. Trimming took 1 base from V and 0 from J, leaving 16 bases between them.

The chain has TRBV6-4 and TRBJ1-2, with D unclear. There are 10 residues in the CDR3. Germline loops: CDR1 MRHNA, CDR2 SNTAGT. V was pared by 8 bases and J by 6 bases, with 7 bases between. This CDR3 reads CASCTDGYTF. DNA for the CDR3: TGTGCCAGCTGTACTGATGGCTACACCTTC.

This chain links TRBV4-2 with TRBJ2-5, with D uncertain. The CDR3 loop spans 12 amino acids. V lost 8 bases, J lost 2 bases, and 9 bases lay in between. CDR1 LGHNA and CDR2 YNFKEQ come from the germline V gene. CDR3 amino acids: CASRDSQETQYF. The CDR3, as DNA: TGTGCCAGCCGCGATTCTCAAGAGACCCAGTACTTC.

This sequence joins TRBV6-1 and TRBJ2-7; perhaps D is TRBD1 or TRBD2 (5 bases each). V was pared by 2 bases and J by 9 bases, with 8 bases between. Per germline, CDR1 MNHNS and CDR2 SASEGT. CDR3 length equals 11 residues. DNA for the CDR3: TGTGCCAGCAGTGAACTGGGGGTGCAGTACTTC. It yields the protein CASSELGVQYF.

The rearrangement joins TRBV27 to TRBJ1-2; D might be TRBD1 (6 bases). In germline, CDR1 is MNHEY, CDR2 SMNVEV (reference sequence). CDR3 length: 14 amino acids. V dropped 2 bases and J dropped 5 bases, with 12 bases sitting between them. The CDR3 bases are TGTGCCAGCAGTTTAGGAGGGGGGTTATATGGCTACACCTTC. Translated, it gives CASSLGGGLYGYTF.

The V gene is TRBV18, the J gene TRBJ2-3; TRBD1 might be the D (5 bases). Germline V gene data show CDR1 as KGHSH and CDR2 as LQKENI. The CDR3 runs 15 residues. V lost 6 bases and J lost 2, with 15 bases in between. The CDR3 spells CASSTTDSYTDTQYF. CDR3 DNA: TGTGCCAGCTCTACGACCGACAGTTACACAGATACGCAGTATTTT.

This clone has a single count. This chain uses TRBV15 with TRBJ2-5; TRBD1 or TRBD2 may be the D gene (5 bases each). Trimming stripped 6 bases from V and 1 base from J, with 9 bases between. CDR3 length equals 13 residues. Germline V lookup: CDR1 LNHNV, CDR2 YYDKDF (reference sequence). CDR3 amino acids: CATSGGTQETQYF. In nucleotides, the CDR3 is TGTGCCACCAGTGGTGGGACCCAAGAGACCCAGTACTTC.

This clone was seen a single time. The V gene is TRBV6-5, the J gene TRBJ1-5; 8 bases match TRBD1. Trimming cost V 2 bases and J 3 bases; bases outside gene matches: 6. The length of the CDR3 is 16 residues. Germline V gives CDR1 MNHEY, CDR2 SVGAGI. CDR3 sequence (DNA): TGTGCCAGCAGTTACGAACAGGGGGTCAACAATCAGCCCCAGCATTTT. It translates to CASSYEQGVNNQPQHF.

The CDR3 sequence is CASRSGGVEQYF. As DNA, the CDR3 is TGTGCCAGCAGGTCAGGGGGGGTCGAGCAGTACTTC. This sequence joins TRBV11-2 and TRBJ2-7; perhaps D is TRBD1 or TRBD2 (7 bases each). This CDR3 is built from 12 residues. The V end was cut by 6 bases, the J end by 6 bases, with 12 bases between. Germline CDR1 reads SGHAT; CDR2 reads FQNNGV.

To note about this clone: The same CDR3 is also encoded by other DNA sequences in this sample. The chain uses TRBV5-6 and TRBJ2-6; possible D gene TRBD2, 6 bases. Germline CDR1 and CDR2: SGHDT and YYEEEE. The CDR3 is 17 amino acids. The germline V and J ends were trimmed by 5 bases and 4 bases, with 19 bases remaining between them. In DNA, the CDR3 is TGTGCCAGCAGTTTGTGGGGACTCCACTGGGGGGCCAACGTCCTGACTTTC. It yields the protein CASSLWGLHWGANVLTF. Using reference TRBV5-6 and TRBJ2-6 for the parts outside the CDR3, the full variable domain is DAGVTQSPTHLIKTRGQQVTLRCSPKSGHDTVSWYQQALGQGPQFIFQYYEEEERQRGNFPDRFSGHQFPNYSSELNVNALLLGDSALYLCASSLWGLHWGANVLTFGAGSRLTVL.

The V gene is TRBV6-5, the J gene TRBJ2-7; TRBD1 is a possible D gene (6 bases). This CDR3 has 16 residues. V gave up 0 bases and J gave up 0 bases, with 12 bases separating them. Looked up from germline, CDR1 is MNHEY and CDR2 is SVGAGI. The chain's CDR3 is CASSYSLGTTSYEQYF. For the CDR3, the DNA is TGTGCCAGCAGTTACTCCTTGGGGACAACCTCCTACGAGCAGTACTTC.

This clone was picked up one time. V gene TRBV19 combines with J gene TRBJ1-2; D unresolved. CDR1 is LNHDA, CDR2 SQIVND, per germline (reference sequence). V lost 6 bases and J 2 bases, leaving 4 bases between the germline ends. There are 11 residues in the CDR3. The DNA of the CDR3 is TGTGCCAGTAGCCCAAACTATGGCTACACCTTC. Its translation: CASSPNYGYTF.